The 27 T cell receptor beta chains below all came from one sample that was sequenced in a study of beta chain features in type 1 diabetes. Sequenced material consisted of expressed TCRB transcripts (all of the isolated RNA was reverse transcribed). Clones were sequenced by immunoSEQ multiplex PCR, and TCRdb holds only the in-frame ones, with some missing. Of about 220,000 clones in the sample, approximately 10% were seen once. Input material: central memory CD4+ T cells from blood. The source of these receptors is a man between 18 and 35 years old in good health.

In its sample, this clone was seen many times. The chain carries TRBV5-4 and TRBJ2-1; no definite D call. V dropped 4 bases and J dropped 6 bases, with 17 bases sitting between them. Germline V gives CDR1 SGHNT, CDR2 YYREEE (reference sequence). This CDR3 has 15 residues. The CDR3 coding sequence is TGTGCCAGCAGCCGGCGGATGGACGGGCGCAATGAGCAGTTCTTC. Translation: CASSRRMDGRNEQFF. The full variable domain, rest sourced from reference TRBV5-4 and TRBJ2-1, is ETGVTQSPTHLIKTRGQQVTLRCSSQSGHNTVSWYQQALGQGPQFIFQYYREEENGRGNFPPRFSGLQFPNYSSELNVNALELDDSALYLCASSRRMDGRNEQFFGPGTRLTVL.

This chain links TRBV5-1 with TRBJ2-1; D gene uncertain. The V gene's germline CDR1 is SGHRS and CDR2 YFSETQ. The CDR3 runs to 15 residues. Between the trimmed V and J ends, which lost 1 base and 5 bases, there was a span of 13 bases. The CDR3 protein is CASSLLGIPDNEQFF. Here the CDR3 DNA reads TGCGCCAGCAGCTTGCTAGGAATCCCGGACAATGAGCAGTTCTTC.

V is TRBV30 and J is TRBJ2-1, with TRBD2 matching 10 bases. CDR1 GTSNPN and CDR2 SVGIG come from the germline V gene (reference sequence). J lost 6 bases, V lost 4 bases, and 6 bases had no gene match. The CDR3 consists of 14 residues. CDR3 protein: CAWTGTSAVNEQFF. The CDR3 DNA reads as TGTGCCTGGACCGGGACTAGCGCTGTCAATGAGCAGTTCTTC.

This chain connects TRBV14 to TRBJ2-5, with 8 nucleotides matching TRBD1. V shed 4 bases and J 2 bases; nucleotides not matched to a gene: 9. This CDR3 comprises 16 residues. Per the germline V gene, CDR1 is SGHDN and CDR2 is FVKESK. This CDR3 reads CASSPAVWDRQETQYF. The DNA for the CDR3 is TGTGCCAGCAGCCCTGCAGTATGGGACAGGCAAGAGACCCAGTACTTC.

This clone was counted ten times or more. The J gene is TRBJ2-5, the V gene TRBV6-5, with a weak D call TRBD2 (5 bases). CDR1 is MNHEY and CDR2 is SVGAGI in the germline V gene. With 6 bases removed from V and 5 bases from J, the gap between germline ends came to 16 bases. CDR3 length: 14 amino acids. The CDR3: CASRAGLAPETQYF. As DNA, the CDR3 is TGTGCCAGCAGGGCCGGACTGGCGCCGGAGACCCAGTACTTC.

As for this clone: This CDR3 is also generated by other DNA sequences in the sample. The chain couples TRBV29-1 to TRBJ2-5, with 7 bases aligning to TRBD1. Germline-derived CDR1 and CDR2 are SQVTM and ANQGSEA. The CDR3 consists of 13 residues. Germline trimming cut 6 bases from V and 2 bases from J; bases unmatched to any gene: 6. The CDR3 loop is CSVRQGAQETQYF. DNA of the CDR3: TGCAGCGTAAGACAGGGAGCACAAGAGACCCAGTACTTC.

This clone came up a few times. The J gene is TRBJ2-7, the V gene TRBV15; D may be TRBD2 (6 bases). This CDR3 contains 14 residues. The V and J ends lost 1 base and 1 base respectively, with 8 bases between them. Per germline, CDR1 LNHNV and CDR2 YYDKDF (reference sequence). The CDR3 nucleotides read TGTGCCACCAGCAGAGGTCTAGCGTCCTACGAGCAGTACTTC. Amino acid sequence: CATSRGLASYEQYF.

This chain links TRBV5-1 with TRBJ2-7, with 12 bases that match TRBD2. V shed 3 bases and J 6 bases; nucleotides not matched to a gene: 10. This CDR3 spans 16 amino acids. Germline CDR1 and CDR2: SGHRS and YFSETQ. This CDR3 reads CASSSGTSGRQAEQYF. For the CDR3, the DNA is TGCGCCAGCAGCTCCGGGACTAGCGGGCGCCAGGCCGAGCAGTACTTC.

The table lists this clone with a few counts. CDR3 protein: CASSAGQGKNIQYF. The CDR3 coding sequence is TGTGCCAGCAGCGCGGGACAGGGGAAAAACATTCAGTACTTC. This chain connects TRBV2 to TRBJ2-4; 10 positions agree with TRBD1. The CDR3 sequence is 14 residues long. Germline V CDR1 and CDR2: SNHLY, FYNNEI. Unmatched junction bases numbered 3, after V lost 6 bases and J lost 4 bases.

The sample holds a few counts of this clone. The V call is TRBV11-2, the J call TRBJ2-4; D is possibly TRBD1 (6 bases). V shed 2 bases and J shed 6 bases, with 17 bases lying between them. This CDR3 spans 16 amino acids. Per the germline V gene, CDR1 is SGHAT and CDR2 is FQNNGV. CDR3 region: CASSLFPGVAANIQYF. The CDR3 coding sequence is TGTGCCAGCAGCTTATTTCCAGGGGTGGCGGCAAACATTCAGTACTTC.

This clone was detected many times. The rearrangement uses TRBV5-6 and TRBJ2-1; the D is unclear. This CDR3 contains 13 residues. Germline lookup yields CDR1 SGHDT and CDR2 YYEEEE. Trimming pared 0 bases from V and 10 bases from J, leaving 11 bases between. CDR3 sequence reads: CASSLGPHREQFF. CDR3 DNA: TGTGCCAGCAGCTTGGGCCCCCACAGAGAGCAGTTCTTC.

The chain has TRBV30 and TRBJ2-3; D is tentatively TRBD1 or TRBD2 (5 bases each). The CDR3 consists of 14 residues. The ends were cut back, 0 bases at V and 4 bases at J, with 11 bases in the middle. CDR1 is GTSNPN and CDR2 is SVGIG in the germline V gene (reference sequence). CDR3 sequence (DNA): TGTGCCTGGAGTGTGGAGCCGGGGCCAGATACGCAGTATTTT. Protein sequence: CAWSVEPGPDTQYF.

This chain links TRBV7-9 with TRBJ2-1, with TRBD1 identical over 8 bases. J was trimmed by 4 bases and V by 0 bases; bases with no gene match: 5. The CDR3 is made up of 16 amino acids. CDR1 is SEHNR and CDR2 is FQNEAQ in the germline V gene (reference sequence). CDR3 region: CASSLAQGARYNEQFF. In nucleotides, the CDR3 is TGTGCCAGCAGCTTAGCGCAGGGGGCAAGGTACAATGAGCAGTTCTTC.

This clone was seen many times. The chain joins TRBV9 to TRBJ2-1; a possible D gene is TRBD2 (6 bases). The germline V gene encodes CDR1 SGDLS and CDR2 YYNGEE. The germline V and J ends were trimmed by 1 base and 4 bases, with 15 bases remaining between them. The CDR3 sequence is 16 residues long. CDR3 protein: CASSVNPALAYNEQFF. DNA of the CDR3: TGTGCCAGCAGCGTAAACCCGGCCCTAGCGTACAATGAGCAGTTCTTC.

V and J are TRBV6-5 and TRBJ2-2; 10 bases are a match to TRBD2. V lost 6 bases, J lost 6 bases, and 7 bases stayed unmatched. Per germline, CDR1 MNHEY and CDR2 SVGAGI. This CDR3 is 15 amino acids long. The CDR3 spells CASSPSGRRAGELFF. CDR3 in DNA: TGTGCCAGCAGCCCTAGCGGGAGAAGGGCCGGGGAGCTGTTTTTT.

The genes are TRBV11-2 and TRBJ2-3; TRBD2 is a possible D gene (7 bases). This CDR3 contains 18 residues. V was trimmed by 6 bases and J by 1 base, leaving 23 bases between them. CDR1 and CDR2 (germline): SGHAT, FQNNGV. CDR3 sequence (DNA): TGTGCCAGCAGTCTCCAATGGGGGCGGGAGCGACGCACAGATACGCAGTATTTT. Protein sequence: CASSLQWGRERRTDTQYF.

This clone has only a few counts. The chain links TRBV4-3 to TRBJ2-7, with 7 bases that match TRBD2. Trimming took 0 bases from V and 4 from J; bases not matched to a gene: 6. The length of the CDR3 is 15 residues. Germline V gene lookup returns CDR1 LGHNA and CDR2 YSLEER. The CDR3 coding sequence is TGCGCCAGCAGCCAAGATTCAGGACTAGTTTACGAGCAGTACTTC. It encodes CASSQDSGLVYEQYF.

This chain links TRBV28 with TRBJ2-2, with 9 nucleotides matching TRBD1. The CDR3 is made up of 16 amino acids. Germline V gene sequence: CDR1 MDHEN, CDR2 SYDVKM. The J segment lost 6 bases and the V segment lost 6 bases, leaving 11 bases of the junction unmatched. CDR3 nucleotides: TGTGCCAGCAGACCATTAGGGGACAGGGATGCCGGGGAGCTGTTTTTT. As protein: CASRPLGDRDAGELFF.

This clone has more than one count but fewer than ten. CDR3 coding DNA: TGTGCCAGCAGCAAAAAACAGGGGAGCGGCGAGCAGTACTTC. This translates into CASSKKQGSGEQYF. This sequence joins TRBV21-1 and TRBJ2-7; the table gives TRBD1 as D, unverified against the DNA. TRBV21-1 counts as a pseudogene. This CDR3 has 14 residues.

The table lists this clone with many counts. Written as DNA, the CDR3 is TGTGCCAGCTCACCGGGAGATACGCAGTATTTT. It codes for CASSPGDTQYF. V gene TRBV18 combines with J gene TRBJ2-3; D unresolved. Germline V gives CDR1 KGHSH, CDR2 LQKENI. This CDR3 is 11 amino acids long. V was shortened by 3 bases and J by 5 bases, with 3 bases between the two germline ends. The full variable domain, its missing parts supplied by reference TRBV18 and TRBJ2-3, is NAGVMQNPRHLVRRRGQEARLRCSPMKGHSHVYWYRQLPEEGLKFMVYLQKENIIDESGMPKERFSAEFPKEGPSILRIQQVVRGDSAAYFCASSPGDTQYFGPGTRLTVL.

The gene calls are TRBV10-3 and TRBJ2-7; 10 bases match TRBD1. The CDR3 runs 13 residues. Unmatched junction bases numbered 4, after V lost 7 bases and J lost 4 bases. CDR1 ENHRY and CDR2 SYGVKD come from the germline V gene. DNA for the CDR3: TGTGCCATCAAGGGACAGGGGCCATACGAGCAGTACTTC. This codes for CAIKGQGPYEQYF.

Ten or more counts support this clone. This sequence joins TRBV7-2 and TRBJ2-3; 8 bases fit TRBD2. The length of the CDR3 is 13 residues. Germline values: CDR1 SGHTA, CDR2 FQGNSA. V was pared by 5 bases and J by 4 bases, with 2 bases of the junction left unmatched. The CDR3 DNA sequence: TGTGCCAGCAGCACGGGGGGGCCAGATACGCAGTATTTT. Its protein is CASSTGGPDTQYF.

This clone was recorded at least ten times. The CDR3 loop reads CAWSTVYGYTF. The DNA for the CDR3 is TGTGCCTGGTCGACAGTCTATGGCTACACCTTC. V gene TRBV30 combines with J gene TRBJ1-2; tentative D call: TRBD1 (5 bases). The CDR3 sequence is 11 residues long. Per the germline V gene, CDR1 is GTSNPN and CDR2 is SVGIG (reference sequence). V shed 5 bases and J shed 4 bases, with 8 bases lying between them.

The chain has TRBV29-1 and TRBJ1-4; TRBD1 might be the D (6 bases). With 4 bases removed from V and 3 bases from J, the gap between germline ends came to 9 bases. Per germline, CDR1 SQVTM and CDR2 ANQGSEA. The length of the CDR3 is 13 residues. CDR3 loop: CSVAGAANEKLFF. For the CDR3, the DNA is TGCAGCGTTGCAGGGGCCGCTAATGAAAAACTGTTTTTT.

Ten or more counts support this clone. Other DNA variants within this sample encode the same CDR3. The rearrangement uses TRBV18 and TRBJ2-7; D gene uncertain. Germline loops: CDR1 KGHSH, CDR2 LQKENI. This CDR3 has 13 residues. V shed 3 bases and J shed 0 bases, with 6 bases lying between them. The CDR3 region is CASSPTSSYEQYF. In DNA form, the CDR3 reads TGTGCCAGCTCACCCACGAGCTCCTACGAGCAGTACTTC.

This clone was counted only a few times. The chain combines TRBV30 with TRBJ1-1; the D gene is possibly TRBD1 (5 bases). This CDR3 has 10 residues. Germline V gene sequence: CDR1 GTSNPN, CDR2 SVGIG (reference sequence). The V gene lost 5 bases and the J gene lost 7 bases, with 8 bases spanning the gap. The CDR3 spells CAWWDFEAFF. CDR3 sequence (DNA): TGTGCCTGGTGGGACTTTGAAGCTTTCTTT.

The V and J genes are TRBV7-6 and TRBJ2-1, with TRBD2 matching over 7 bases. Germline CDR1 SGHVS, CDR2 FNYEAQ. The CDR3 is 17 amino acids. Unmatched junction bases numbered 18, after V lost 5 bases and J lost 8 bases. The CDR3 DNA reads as TGTGCCAGCAGCCTGGCCCTTTGGGGAGGGCAGGCCGATGAGCAGTTCTTC. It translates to CASSLALWGGQADEQFF.